The 20 T cell receptor beta chains listed next were all sequenced from one sample in a study of blood T cells in healthy people across ages. Together with a sample-barcoded 5' primer, a J-beta primer mix was included in a second PCR lasting roughly 6 to 12 cycles. From the 5' RACE reads, TCRdb called clonotypes with MiXCR, one entry per CDR3 protein. Of about 830,000 distinct CDR3 sequences in the sample, roughly 60% are singletons; the top ten hold 28%. Sequencing input: blood. These receptors were taken from a man aged 25 to 40 in good health.

The CDR3 nucleotides read TGCAGCGTTGAAGATTCGGCTAGGAGGAGCTACTTC. It specifies CSVEDSARRSYF. This chain connects TRBV29-1 to TRBJ2-7, with D perhaps matching TRBD2 (5 bases). Germline assignment: CDR1 SQVTM and CDR2 ANQGSEA. V was pared by 0 bases and J by 13 bases, with 16 bases between. There are 12 residues in the CDR3.

The V call is TRBV5-4, the J call TRBJ2-1, with D perhaps TRBD1 (6 bases). V was trimmed by 4 bases and J by 5 bases, leaving 13 bases between them. The CDR3 extends over 14 amino acids. Germline V gene data show CDR1 as SGHNT and CDR2 as YYREEE (reference sequence). The CDR3 is CASSIDRLNNEQFF. The CDR3 nucleotides are TGTGCCAGCAGCATAGACAGGCTCAACAATGAGCAGTTCTTC.

This clonotype came up a few times. The chain links TRBV10-3 to TRBJ2-1, with 14 bases aligning to TRBD2. With the DNA end fitting TRBJ2-7 better, the J assignment may be wrong. This CDR3 has 18 residues. The germline V gene has CDR1 ENHRY and CDR2 SYGVKD. The CDR3: CAIGSSGTSGGNYNEQYF. The CDR3 coding sequence is TGTGCCATCGGGTCGAGCGGGACTAGCGGGGGAAACTACAATGAGCAGTACTTC.

The sample holds one count of this clonotype. The chain employs TRBV27 and TRBJ2-7; D remains unclear. Trimming took 3 bases from V and 0 from J, leaving 12 bases between them. This CDR3 region has 15 residues. Germline V gene lookup returns CDR1 MNHEY and CDR2 SMNVEV (reference sequence). In DNA, the CDR3 is TGTGCCAGCAGTTTTCGTGCTCTCAGCTCCTACGAGCAGTACTTC. Translation: CASSFRALSSYEQYF.

This clonotype was picked up a small number of times. V is TRBV7-9 and J is TRBJ2-7; 8 nucleotides agree with TRBD1. Germline V CDR1 and CDR2: SEHNR, FQNEAQ (reference sequence). V lost 5 bases and J lost 2; bases outside the gene matches: 5. This CDR3 is 14 amino acids long. In nucleotides, the CDR3 is TGTGCCAGCAGCCTACAGGGGGTTCCCTACGAGCAGTACTTC. It translates to CASSLQGVPYEQYF. Filled out from reference TRBV7-9 and TRBJ2-7, the complete variable domain reads DTGVSQNPRHKITKRGQNVTFRCDPISEHNRLYWYRQTLGQGPEFLTYFQNEAQLEKSRLLSDRFSAERPKGSFSTLEIQRTEQGDSAMYLCASSLQGVPYEQYFGPGTRLTVT.

The chain employs TRBV7-9 and TRBJ1-2; no firm D call. Trimming pared 1 base from V and 5 bases from J, leaving 14 bases between. Germline values: CDR1 SEHNR, CDR2 FQNEAQ (reference sequence). The CDR3 has 15 residues. CDR3 protein: CASSLEASPTYGYTF. The CDR3 region has the DNA TGTGCCAGCAGCTTAGAAGCGTCTCCTACTTATGGCTACACCTTC.

V gene TRBV20-1 combines with J gene TRBJ2-1; 9 bases align to TRBD1. The germline V gene has CDR1 DFQATT and CDR2 SNEGSKA (reference sequence). This CDR3 region has 15 residues. V lost 5 bases, J lost 8 bases, and 13 bases stayed unmatched. CDR3 nucleotide sequence: TGCAGTGCTCCCCTGTGGGGGACAGGGATATATGAGCAGTTCTTC. Translation gives CSAPLWGTGIYEQFF.

This chain links TRBV29-1 with TRBJ1-1; 7 bases line up with TRBD1. This CDR3 comprises 13 residues. Trimming cost V 5 bases and J 2 bases; bases outside gene matches: 5. From germline, CDR1 is SQVTM and CDR2 ANQGSEA. This chain's CDR3 is CSVRRDSNTEAFF. The CDR3 region has the DNA TGCAGCGTTCGCCGGGACAGCAACACTGAAGCTTTCTTT.

The chain is built from TRBV9 and TRBJ2-5; D assignment may be TRBD1 or TRBD2 (6 bases each). This CDR3 has 15 amino acids. Trimming shortened V by 4 bases and J by 5 bases, and 18 bases separated the two germline ends. Germline V gene data show CDR1 as SGDLS and CDR2 as YYNGEE. CDR3 amino acids: CASSTQSRGRETQYF. CDR3 DNA sequence: TGTGCCAGCAGCACCCAGAGTCGGGGGCGGGAGACCCAGTACTTC.

This chain connects TRBV28 to TRBJ2-1; D remains unclear. The V gene's germline CDR1 is MDHEN and CDR2 SYDVKM. The CDR3 length is 14 residues. Trimming pared 7 bases from V and 3 bases from J, leaving 13 bases between. The chain's CDR3 is CASKVPEIYNEQFF. The CDR3 DNA reads TGTGCCAGCAAAGTACCGGAAATCTACAATGAGCAGTTCTTC.

Here the CDR3 reads CASSVDGLGTYEQYF. Written as DNA, the CDR3 is TGTGCCAGCAGCGTAGACGGACTGGGGACCTACGAGCAGTACTTC. This rearrangement joins TRBV9 to TRBJ2-4; possible D gene TRBD2, 5 bases. TRBJ2-7 matches the DNA end more closely, so the J call is doubtful. CDR3 length: 15 residues. Germline V gene data show CDR1 as SGDLS and CDR2 as YYNGEE.

The V gene is TRBV27, the J gene TRBJ2-3; D perhaps matches TRBD1 (6 bases). The germline V gene encodes CDR1 MNHEY and CDR2 SMNVEV (reference sequence). V lost 8 bases and J lost 2, with 11 bases in between. This CDR3 is 13 amino acids long. CDR3 in DNA: TGTGCCAGCGAGAGGACAGTCACAGATACGCAGTATTTT. This gives the protein CASERTVTDTQYF.

This chain connects TRBV4-3 to TRBJ2-1, with TRBD2 identical over 8 bases. CDR3 length: 15 amino acids. In germline, CDR1 is LGHNA, CDR2 YSLEER. The trim removed 1 base at V and 5 bases at J, leaving 4 bases unmatched. CDR3 protein: CASSQVTSDDNEQFF. The DNA for the CDR3 is TGCGCCAGCAGCCAAGTGACTAGCGATGACAATGAGCAGTTCTTC.

This clonotype was seen a single time. The gene calls are TRBV7-2 and TRBJ2-7, with 8 positions matching TRBD2. CDR1 is SGHTA and CDR2 is FQGNSA in the germline V gene. CDR3 length: 20 amino acids. The junction had 21 bases not matched to a gene; V was cut back by 2 bases and J by 3 bases. Here the CDR3 DNA reads TGTGCCAGCAGCTTAATCGTCGGGAGGGCGAATGGAGTAGGGATCTACGAGCAGTACTTC. It is translated as CASSLIVGRANGVGIYEQYF.

The chain uses TRBV28 and TRBJ2-3; TRBD2 matches at 7 bases. Germline V gene data show CDR1 as MDHEN and CDR2 as SYDVKM. Trimming at V came to 1 base and at J to 2 bases, leaving 6 bases not matched to a gene. CDR3 length: 16 residues. The CDR3 coding sequence is TGTGCCAGCAGTTTATTACGGGGGGATTACACAGATACGCAGTATTTT. This translates into CASSLLRGDYTDTQYF.

The CDR3 loop is CASSPPGQSHEQYF. The CDR3 nucleotides read TGTGCCAGCTCACCACCGGGACAGTCCCACGAGCAGTACTTC. The chain links TRBV18 to TRBJ2-7; TRBD1 agrees at 7 bases. V was clipped by 0 bases and J by 5 bases; unmatched bases: 4. Per germline, CDR1 KGHSH and CDR2 LQKENI. This CDR3 is 14 amino acids long.

This clonotype occurred many times. The V and J genes are TRBV20-1 and TRBJ2-7, with a weak D call TRBD1 (5 bases). V lost 5 bases to trimming and J lost 6 bases, with 23 bases between them. CDR1 DFQATT and CDR2 SNEGSKA come from the germline V gene (reference sequence). CDR3 length equals 15 residues. The CDR3 nucleotides read TGCAGTGCTCGGCTTATACAGGAGAGCTTCCCCGAGCAGTACTTC. Its protein is CSARLIQESFPEQYF.

This clonotype was picked up a small number of times. The chain uses TRBV29-1 and TRBJ2-1, with 9 bases fitting TRBD2. CDR3 length: 13 amino acids. CDR1 and CDR2 from the germline V gene are SQVTM and ANQGSEA. DNA for the CDR3: TGCACCTCCCGCGGGGGGGCCTGGAATGAGCAGTTCTTC. This encodes CTSRGGAWNEQFF.

The rearrangement joins TRBV29-1 to TRBJ1-1; D is unclear. CDR1 is SQVTM and CDR2 is ANQGSEA in the germline V gene. The CDR3 loop spans 12 amino acids. Trimming pared 6 bases from V and 4 bases from J, leaving 12 bases between. CDR3 sequence: CSVIGQFTEAFF. The CDR3 region has the DNA TGCAGCGTCATAGGCCAGTTCACTGAAGCTTTCTTT.

The chain carries TRBV12-3 or TRBV12-4 and TRBJ2-5; 8 nucleotides agree with TRBD2. J gave up 1 base and V 3 bases, and 4 bases lay outside the gene matches. This CDR3 region has 15 residues. In nucleotides, the CDR3 is TGTGCCAGCAGTTTGCGGGGGGTTACCCAAGAGACCCAGTACTTC. Its translation is CASSLRGVTQETQYF.